These 32 T cell receptor beta chains were all obtained from the same sample, sequenced in a study of radiotherapy plus CTLA-4 blockade in lung cancer. Using immunoSEQ multiplex PCR, the repertoire was profiled, and TCRdb retains in-frame clones only, with some absent. This table holds 85,000 to 120,000 clones, more than 75% found once. The input for sequencing was peripheral blood, taken from a patient treated with radiotherapy plus ipilimumab. The receptors originated from a human donor with non-small cell lung cancer that progressed on radiotherapy plus ipilimumab. Some clones in this sample may be carry-over from other donors' samples.

This chain uses TRBV5-5 with TRBJ1-2; no definite D call. This CDR3 spans 13 amino acids. Germline values: CDR1 SGHKS, CDR2 YYEKEE (reference sequence). The V gene lost 0 bases and the J gene lost 3 bases, with 6 bases spanning the gap. CDR3 region: CASSLAVYYGYTF. The CDR3 DNA is TGTGCCAGCAGCTTGGCAGTCTACTATGGCTACACCTTC.

The chain recombines TRBV28 with TRBJ2-1, with 11 bases that match TRBD2. J was trimmed by 2 bases and V by 6 bases; bases with no gene match: 6. CDR1 MDHEN and CDR2 SYDVKM come from the germline V gene. The CDR3 extends over 16 amino acids. CDR3 in amino acids: CASRTLAGAAYNEQFF. CDR3 bases: TGTGCCAGCAGAACACTAGCGGGGGCCGCCTACAATGAGCAGTTCTTC. Looking up the rest from reference TRBV28 and TRBJ2-1 gives the full variable domain: DVKVTQSSRYLVKRTGEKVFLECVQDMDHENMFWYRQDPGLGLRLIYFSYDVKMKEKGDIPEGYSVSREKKERFSLILESASTNQTSMYLCASRTLAGAAYNEQFFGPGTRLTVL.

The rearrangement joins TRBV4-3 to TRBJ2-7, with D tentatively TRBD1 or TRBD2 (5 bases each). The CDR3 has 14 residues. Trimming took 1 base from V and 6 from J, leaving 13 bases between them. CDR1 LGHNA and CDR2 YSLEER come from the germline V gene. CDR3 protein: CASSQVWAGSEQYF. The CDR3 region has the DNA TGCGCCAGCAGCCAAGTCTGGGCAGGGAGCGAGCAGTACTTC.

V usage is TRBV4-2 and J usage is TRBJ2-6; 7 bases are shared with TRBD1. V lost 4 bases to trimming and J lost 2 bases; unmatched junction nucleotides: 8. Germline lookup yields CDR1 LGHNA and CDR2 YNFKEQ. The length of the CDR3 is 17 residues. The chain's CDR3 is CASSRDSSAAGANVLTF. The CDR3 nucleotides read TGTGCCAGCAGCCGGGACAGCTCCGCCGCTGGGGCCAACGTCCTGACTTTC.

With regard to this clone: The sample contains more than one DNA sequence encoding this CDR3. The chain joins TRBV10-3 to TRBJ1-2; a possible D gene is TRBD1 (6 bases). V lost 3 bases to trimming and J lost 1 base, with 6 bases between them. The CDR3 runs to 13 residues. Germline V gene lookup returns CDR1 ENHRY and CDR2 SYGVKD. The CDR3 loop is CAISDRGNYGYTF. In nucleotides, the CDR3 is TGTGCCATCAGTGACAGGGGTAACTATGGCTACACCTTC.

The genes are TRBV10-3 and TRBJ2-3, with a tentative D call TRBD2 (5 bases). The CDR3 contains 14 residues. Germline V lookup: CDR1 ENHRY, CDR2 SYGVKD. Between the trimmed V and J ends, which lost 10 bases and 0 bases, there was a span of 14 bases. The DNA for the CDR3 is TGTGCCACAGCCTTACGGGAAAGCACAGATACGCAGTATTTT. It yields the protein CATALRESTDTQYF.

This rearrangement joins TRBV5-1 to TRBJ1-1; D not resolved. The V end was cut by 4 bases, the J end by 8 bases, with 18 bases between. Germline V gene lookup returns CDR1 SGHRS and CDR2 YFSETQ. There are 14 residues in the CDR3. CDR3 region: CASSRNHLNGEAFF. Here the CDR3 DNA reads TGCGCCAGCAGCCGGAATCACCTCAATGGGGAAGCTTTCTTT.

As to this clone: Other DNA sequences from this sample encode an identical CDR3 as well. The chain employs TRBV6-5 and TRBJ2-7, with no clear D. Germline-derived CDR1 and CDR2 are MNHEY and SVGAGI. CDR3 length: 13 residues. V was clipped by 1 base and J by 3 bases, with 7 bases between them. The CDR3 DNA reads as TGTGCCAGCAGTTACTTACCTTTCTACGAGCAGTACTTC. It encodes CASSYLPFYEQYF.

CDR3 in DNA: TGTGCCAGTAGTATGAGGGGGAACTATGGCTACACCTTC. Translated: CASSMRGNYGYTF. V is TRBV19 and J is TRBJ1-2; possibly TRBD1 for D (6 bases). In germline, CDR1 is LNHDA, CDR2 SQIVND (reference sequence). This CDR3 has 13 residues. V gave up 3 bases and J gave up 2 bases, with 7 bases separating them.

V and J are TRBV5-1 and TRBJ2-2; no definite D call. The V end was cut by 4 bases, the J end by 0 bases, with 10 bases between. This CDR3 has 15 amino acids. In germline, CDR1 is SGHRS, CDR2 YFSETQ. CDR3 in DNA: TGCGCCAGCAGCCCCCGTGCCCCGAACACCGGGGAGCTGTTTTTT. It codes for CASSPRAPNTGELFF.

The rearrangement joins TRBV18 to TRBJ2-2; TRBD1 matches 9 bases. The CDR3 runs to 15 residues. Per germline, CDR1 KGHSH and CDR2 LQKENI. Trimming cost V 2 bases and J 3 bases; bases outside gene matches: 1. CDR3 sequence (DNA): TGTGCCAGCTCACCAAGACAGGGGGACACCGGGGAGCTGTTTTTT. Residues: CASSPRQGDTGELFF.

This clone was detected only a few times. The chain has TRBV2 and TRBJ2-1, with D perhaps being TRBD1 or TRBD2 (6 bases each). V lost 7 bases, J lost 7 bases, and 17 bases lay in between. This CDR3 has 14 residues. Germline V lookup: CDR1 SNHLY, CDR2 FYNNEI. The CDR3 DNA follows: TGTGCCAGCAACGGACTTGGGGGGCTGAATGAGCAGTTCTTC. It encodes CASNGLGGLNEQFF.

V gene TRBV4-3 combines with J gene TRBJ1-2, with TRBD1 identical over 8 bases. From germline, CDR1 is LGHNA and CDR2 YSLEER. The CDR3 spans 15 residues. The junction had 8 bases not matched to a gene; V was cut back by 2 bases and J by 6 bases. CDR3 loop: CASSQLDREVDGYTF. CDR3 nucleotide sequence: TGCGCCAGCAGCCAATTGGACAGGGAAGTGGATGGCTACACCTTC.

This chain links TRBV18 with TRBJ1-1; 7 bases line up with TRBD1. CDR3 length: 12 amino acids. Germline loops: CDR1 KGHSH, CDR2 LQKENI. Trimming took 5 bases from V and 14 from J; bases not matched to a gene: 11. This CDR3 reads CASSNMGQRPFF. CDR3 bases: TGTGCCAGCTCAAACATGGGACAGCGACCCTTCTTT.

The chain joins TRBV27 to TRBJ2-3; possible D gene TRBD2, 6 bases. Germline loops: CDR1 MNHEY, CDR2 SMNVEV (reference sequence). Trimming shortened V by 6 bases and J by 4 bases, and 17 bases separated the two germline ends. The length of the CDR3 is 15 residues. The chain's CDR3 is CASSKLASRADTQYF. CDR3 nucleotides: TGTGCCAGCAGCAAACTAGCTAGCCGCGCAGATACGCAGTATTTT.

The chain links TRBV7-9 to TRBJ2-7, with D uncertain. V was cut by 6 bases and J by 8 bases, with 23 bases left in between. In germline, CDR1 is SEHNR, CDR2 FQNEAQ (reference sequence). This CDR3 spans 15 amino acids. The CDR3 loop is CASSLFDATLSQQYF. DNA of the CDR3: TGTGCCAGCAGTCTTTTCGACGCGACCCTATCCCAGCAGTACTTC.

V usage is TRBV9 and J usage is TRBJ1-4, with D possibly TRBD1 on 5 matching bases. Trimming took off 3 bases at V and 0 bases at J, with 9 bases between the two ends. The germline CDR1 and CDR2 sequences are SGDLS and YYNGEE. The length of the CDR3 is 15 residues. The CDR3 is CASSDQGATNEKLFF. The CDR3 DNA is TGTGCCAGCAGCGACCAGGGTGCAACTAATGAAAAACTGTTTTTT.

V and J are TRBV7-2 and TRBJ2-3; a possible D gene is TRBD2 (7 bases). The germline CDR1 and CDR2 sequences are SGHTA and FQGNSA. Between the trimmed V and J ends, which lost 5 bases and 5 bases, there was a span of 17 bases. CDR3 length equals 15 residues. CDR3 sequence reads: CASSLRGGAEDTQYF. The CDR3 DNA follows: TGTGCCAGCAGCCTTCGAGGGGGGGCCGAAGATACGCAGTATTTT. Full variable domain (outside the CDR3, taken from reference TRBV7-2 and TRBJ2-3): GAGVSQSPSNKVTEKGKDVELRCDPISGHTALYWYRQSLGQGLEFLIYFQGNSAPDKSGLPSDRFSAERTGGSVSTLTIQRTQQEDSAVYLCASSLRGGAEDTQYFGPGTRLTVL.

The chain is built from TRBV5-1 and TRBJ2-5; the D gene is possibly TRBD1 (5 bases). V dropped 3 bases and J dropped 1 base, with 7 bases sitting between them. CDR3 length equals 13 residues. CDR1 and CDR2 (germline): SGHRS, YFSETQ. This chain's CDR3 is CASSWTSQETQYF. CDR3 nucleotide sequence: TGCGCCAGCAGCTGGACAAGCCAAGAGACCCAGTACTTC.

This clone showed up just once. This chain connects TRBV19 to TRBJ2-1; 11 nucleotides match TRBD2. Germline CDR1 is LNHDA and CDR2 is SQIVND (reference sequence). V lost 11 bases, J lost 4 bases, and 7 bases stayed unmatched. This CDR3 contains 14 residues. The CDR3 DNA follows: TGTGCCTCCTCTAGCGGGGGGACTTACAATGAGCAGTTCTTC. This encodes CASSSGGTYNEQFF.

The chain uses TRBV11-2 and TRBJ2-5; D gene uncertain. The V end was cut by 3 bases, the J end by 1 base, with 18 bases between. CDR1 and CDR2 (germline): SGHAT, FQNNGV. The CDR3 loop spans 17 amino acids. CDR3 residues: CASSFRQRSRGQETQYF. In nucleotides, the CDR3 is TGTGCCAGCAGCTTTCGGCAGAGGTCCCGAGGCCAAGAGACCCAGTACTTC.

The V and J genes are TRBV7-9 and TRBJ2-7; 10 bases are shared with TRBD2. CDR1 is SEHNR and CDR2 is FQNEAQ in the germline V gene (reference sequence). V dropped 1 base and J dropped 2; count of bases not matched to a gene: 11. This CDR3 contains 18 residues. This CDR3 reads CASSLGSGGTLKTYEQYF. Here the CDR3 DNA reads TGTGCCAGCAGCTTAGGTAGCGGGGGGACGCTAAAAACCTACGAGCAGTACTTC.

The chain links TRBV30 to TRBJ1-5, with a possible D match to TRBD1 (6 bases). The CDR3 sequence is 17 residues long. CDR1 and CDR2 from the germline V gene are GTSNPN and SVGIG (reference sequence). Deletions cut 0 bases from V and 5 bases from J, with 20 bases between. CDR3 protein: CAWSVRFTPGAHQPQHF. The CDR3 DNA is TGTGCCTGGAGTGTACGATTCACGCCAGGGGCGCATCAGCCCCAGCATTTT.

The chain combines TRBV5-1 with TRBJ1-1, with D possibly being TRBD1 (5 bases). From germline, CDR1 is SGHRS and CDR2 YFSETQ. The CDR3 is 15 amino acids. V dropped 6 bases and J dropped 0 bases, with 15 bases sitting between them. This CDR3 is CASTSNRSLNTEAFF. In DNA, the CDR3 is TGCGCCAGCACATCTAACAGGAGCTTGAACACTGAAGCTTTCTTT.

This chain joins TRBV6-6 and TRBJ2-7, with 10 bases aligning to TRBD1. Looked up from germline, CDR1 is MNHNY and CDR2 is SVGAGI (reference sequence). V was pared by 2 bases and J by 4 bases, with 5 bases of the junction left unmatched. The CDR3 sequence is 15 residues long. CDR3 DNA sequence: TGTGCCAGCAGTTACAAGAGACAGGGGGCTTACGAGCAGTACTTC. It yields the protein CASSYKRQGAYEQYF.

The gene calls are TRBV5-1 and TRBJ1-4; perhaps TRBD1 as D (6 bases). V lost 2 bases and J lost 8, with 13 bases in between. This CDR3 has 14 residues. In germline, CDR1 is SGHRS, CDR2 YFSETQ. The CDR3 region is CASSFGGVEEKLFF. The CDR3 region has the DNA TGCGCCAGCAGCTTCGGGGGCGTAGAGGAAAAACTGTTTTTT.

This chain uses TRBV20-1 with TRBJ1-1; D not resolved. V was clipped by 3 bases and J by 7 bases, with 6 bases between them. This CDR3 region has 10 residues. Germline V gives CDR1 DFQATT, CDR2 SNEGSKA (reference sequence). CDR3 in amino acids: CSARGNEAFF. In nucleotides, the CDR3 is TGCAGTGCTAGGGGTAATGAAGCTTTCTTT.

The V gene is TRBV5-1, the J gene TRBJ1-3; D not certain. Trimming took off 5 bases at V and 2 bases at J, with 8 bases between the two ends. The CDR3 is 13 residues long. Germline V gene lookup returns CDR1 SGHRS and CDR2 YFSETQ. CDR3 residues: CASSWDTGNTIYF. The CDR3 DNA follows: TGCGCCAGCAGTTGGGATACTGGAAACACCATATATTTT.

In this sample, this clone turned up once. This rearrangement joins TRBV6-6 to TRBJ1-1; D is uncertain. CDR1 MNHNY and CDR2 SVGAGI come from the germline V gene (reference sequence). V lost 7 bases, J lost 8 bases, and 20 bases lay in between. The CDR3 totals 14 residues. The CDR3 sequence: CASNPPNGVGEAFF. The CDR3 DNA reads as TGTGCCAGCAATCCCCCTAACGGTGTGGGGGAAGCTTTCTTT.

The CDR3 DNA reads TGTGCCAGCAGCTTAGATCGAAACAGGGCAACAGATACGCAGTATTTT. This sequence encodes CASSLDRNRATDTQYF. The chain carries TRBV11-2 and TRBJ2-3; perhaps TRBD1 as D (6 bases). The V and J ends lost 0 bases and 3 bases respectively, with 13 bases between them. The CDR3 covers 16 residues. The germline V gene encodes CDR1 SGHAT and CDR2 FQNNGV. Full variable domain (outside the CDR3, taken from reference TRBV11-2 and TRBJ2-3): EAGVAQSPRYKIIEKRQSVAFWCNPISGHATLYWYQQILGQGPKLLIQFQNNGVVDDSQLPKDRFSAERLKGVDSTLKIQPAKLEDSAVYLCASSLDRNRATDTQYFGPGTRLTVL.

CDR3 amino acids: CASSILFLAETQYF. The CDR3 coding sequence is TGTGCCAGTAGTATACTGTTTTTGGCAGAGACCCAGTACTTC. The rearrangement uses TRBV19 and TRBJ2-5; D is unclear. CDR1 is LNHDA and CDR2 is SQIVND in the germline V gene (reference sequence). This CDR3 is built from 14 residues. V was cut by 2 bases and J by 4 bases, with 11 bases left in between.

The chain is built from TRBV5-1 and TRBJ2-3; the D call may be TRBD1 or TRBD2 (6 bases each). Per the germline V gene, CDR1 is SGHRS and CDR2 is YFSETQ. The V end lost 3 bases, the J end lost 6 bases, and 11 bases lay between the germline ends. This CDR3 is built from 13 residues. The CDR3 DNA reads TGCGCCAGCAGCTATCCGGGGGCGGATACGCAGTATTTT. Its translation is CASSYPGADTQYF.